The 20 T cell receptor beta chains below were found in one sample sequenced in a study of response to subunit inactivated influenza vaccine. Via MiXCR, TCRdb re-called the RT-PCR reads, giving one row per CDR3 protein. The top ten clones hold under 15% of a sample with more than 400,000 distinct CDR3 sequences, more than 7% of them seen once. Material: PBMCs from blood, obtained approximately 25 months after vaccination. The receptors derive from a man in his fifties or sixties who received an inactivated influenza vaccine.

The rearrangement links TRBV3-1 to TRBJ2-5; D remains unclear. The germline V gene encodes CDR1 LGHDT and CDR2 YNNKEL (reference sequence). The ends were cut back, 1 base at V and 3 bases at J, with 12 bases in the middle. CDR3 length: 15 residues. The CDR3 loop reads CASSQGWATKETQYF. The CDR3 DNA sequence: TGTGCCAGCAGCCAAGGATGGGCGACAAAAGAGACCCAGTACTTC.

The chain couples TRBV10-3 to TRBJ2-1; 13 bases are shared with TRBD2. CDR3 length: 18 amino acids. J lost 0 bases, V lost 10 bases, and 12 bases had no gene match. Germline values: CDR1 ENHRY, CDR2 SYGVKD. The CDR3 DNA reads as TGTGCCACCCGACTAGCGGGGGGACCCCCGAGCTCCTACAATGAGCAGTTCTTC. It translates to CATRLAGGPPSSYNEQFF.

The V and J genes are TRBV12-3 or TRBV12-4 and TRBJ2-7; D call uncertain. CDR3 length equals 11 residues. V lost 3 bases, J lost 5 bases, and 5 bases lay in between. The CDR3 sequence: CASSFMNEQYF. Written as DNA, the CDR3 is TGTGCCAGCAGTTTTATGAACGAGCAGTACTTC.

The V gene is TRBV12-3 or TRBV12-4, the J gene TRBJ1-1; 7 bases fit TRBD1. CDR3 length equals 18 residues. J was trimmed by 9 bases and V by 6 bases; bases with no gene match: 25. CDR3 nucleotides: TGTGCCAGCAGCCCCGGGACAGACGATTTATTTTTTCTGAGACAAGCTTTCTTT. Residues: CASSPGTDDLFFLRQAFF.

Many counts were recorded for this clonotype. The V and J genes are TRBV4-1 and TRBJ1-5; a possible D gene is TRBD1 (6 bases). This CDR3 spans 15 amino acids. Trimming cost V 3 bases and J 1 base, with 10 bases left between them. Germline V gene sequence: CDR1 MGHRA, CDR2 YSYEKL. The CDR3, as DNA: TGCGCCAGCAGCCAGACAGGAGGGAGCAATCAGCCCCAGCATTTT. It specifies CASSQTGGSNQPQHF.

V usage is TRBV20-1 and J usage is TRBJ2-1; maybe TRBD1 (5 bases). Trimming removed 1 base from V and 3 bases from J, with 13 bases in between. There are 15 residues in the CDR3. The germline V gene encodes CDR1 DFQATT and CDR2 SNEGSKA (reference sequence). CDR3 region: CSARGVGDSYNEQFF. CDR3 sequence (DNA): TGCAGTGCTAGAGGGGTCGGTGACAGCTACAATGAGCAGTTCTTC.

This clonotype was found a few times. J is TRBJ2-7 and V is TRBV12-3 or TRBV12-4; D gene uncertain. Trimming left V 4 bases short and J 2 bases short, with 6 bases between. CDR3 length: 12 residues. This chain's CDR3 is CASSSATYEQYF. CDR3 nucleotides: TGTGCCAGCAGTTCTGCGACCTACGAGCAGTACTTC.

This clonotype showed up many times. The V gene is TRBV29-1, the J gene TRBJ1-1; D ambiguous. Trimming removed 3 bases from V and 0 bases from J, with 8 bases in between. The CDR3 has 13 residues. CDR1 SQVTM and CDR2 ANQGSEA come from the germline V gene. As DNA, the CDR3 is TGCAGCGTTGATCGGGCCGTGAACACTGAAGCTTTCTTT. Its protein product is CSVDRAVNTEAFF. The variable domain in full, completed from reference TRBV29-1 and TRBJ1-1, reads SAVISQKPSRDICQRGTSLTIQCQVDSQVTMMFWYRQQPGQSLTLIATANQGSEATYESGFVIDKFPISRPNLTFSTLTVSNMSPEDSSIYLCSVDRAVNTEAFFGQGTRLTVV.

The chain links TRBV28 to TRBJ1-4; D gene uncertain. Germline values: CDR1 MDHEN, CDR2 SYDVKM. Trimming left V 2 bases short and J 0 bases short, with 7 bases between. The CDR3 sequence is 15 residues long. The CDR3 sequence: CASSLGPTTNEKLFF. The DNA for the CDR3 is TGTGCCAGCAGTTTAGGCCCGACAACTAATGAAAAACTGTTTTTT. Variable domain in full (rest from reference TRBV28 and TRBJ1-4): DVKVTQSSRYLVKRTGEKVFLECVQDMDHENMFWYRQDPGLGLRLIYFSYDVKMKEKGDIPEGYSVSREKKERFSLILESASTNQTSMYLCASSLGPTTNEKLFFGSGTQLSVL.

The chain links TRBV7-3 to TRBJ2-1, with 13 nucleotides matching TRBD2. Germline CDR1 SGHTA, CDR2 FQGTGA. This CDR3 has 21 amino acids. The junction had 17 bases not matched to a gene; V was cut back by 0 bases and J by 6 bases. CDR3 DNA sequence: TGTGCCAGCAGCTTAACGGGATCGACTAGCGGGAGGTGGGGACTGGTCAATGAGCAGTTCTTC. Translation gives CASSLTGSTSGRWGLVNEQFF.

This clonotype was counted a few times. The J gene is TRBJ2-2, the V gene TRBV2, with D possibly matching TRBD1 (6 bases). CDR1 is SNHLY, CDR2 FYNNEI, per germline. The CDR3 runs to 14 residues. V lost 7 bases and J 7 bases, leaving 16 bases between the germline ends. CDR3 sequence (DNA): TGTGCCAGCACGGTCAGGGGACGGGGCGGGGAGCTGTTTTTT. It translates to CASTVRGRGGELFF.

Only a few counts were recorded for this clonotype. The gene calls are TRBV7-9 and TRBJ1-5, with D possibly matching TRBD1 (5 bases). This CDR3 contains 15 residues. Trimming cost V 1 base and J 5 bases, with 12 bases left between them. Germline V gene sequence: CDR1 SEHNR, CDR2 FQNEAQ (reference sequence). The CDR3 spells CASSLDGTSDQPQHF. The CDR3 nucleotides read TGTGCCAGCAGCTTAGACGGGACCTCAGATCAGCCCCAGCATTTT.

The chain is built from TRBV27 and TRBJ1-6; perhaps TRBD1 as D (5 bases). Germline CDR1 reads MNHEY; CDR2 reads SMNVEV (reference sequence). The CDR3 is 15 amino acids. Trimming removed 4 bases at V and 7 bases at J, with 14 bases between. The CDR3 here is CASSSDQGRNSPLHF. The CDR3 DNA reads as TGTGCCAGCAGTTCCGACCAGGGAAGGAATTCACCCCTCCACTTT.

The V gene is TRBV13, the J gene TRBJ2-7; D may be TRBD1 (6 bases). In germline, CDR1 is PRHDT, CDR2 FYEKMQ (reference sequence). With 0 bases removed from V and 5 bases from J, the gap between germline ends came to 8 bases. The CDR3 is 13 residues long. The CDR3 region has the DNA TGTGCCAGCAGCTTAGGGGACAGAAACGAGCAGTACTTC. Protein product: CASSLGDRNEQYF.

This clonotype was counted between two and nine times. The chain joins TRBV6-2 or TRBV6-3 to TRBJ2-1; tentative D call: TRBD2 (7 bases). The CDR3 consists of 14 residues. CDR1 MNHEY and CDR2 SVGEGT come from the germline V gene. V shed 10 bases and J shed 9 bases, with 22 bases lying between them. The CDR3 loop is CATKGGYRGVEQFF. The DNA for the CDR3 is TGTGCCACCAAGGGGGGATACCGGGGGGTTGAGCAGTTCTTC.

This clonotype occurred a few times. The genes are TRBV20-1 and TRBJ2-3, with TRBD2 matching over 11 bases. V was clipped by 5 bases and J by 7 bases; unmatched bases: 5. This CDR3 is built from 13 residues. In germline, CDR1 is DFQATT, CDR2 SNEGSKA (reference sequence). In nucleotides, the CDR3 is TGCAGTGCTCTACTAGCGGGAGCAAATACGCAGTATTTT. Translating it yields CSALLAGANTQYF.

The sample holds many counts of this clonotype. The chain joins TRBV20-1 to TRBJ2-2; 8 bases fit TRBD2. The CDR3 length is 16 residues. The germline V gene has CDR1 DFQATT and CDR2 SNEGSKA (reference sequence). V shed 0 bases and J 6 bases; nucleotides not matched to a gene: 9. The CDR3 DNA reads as TGCAGTGCTAGAGACAGCGGGAGTGGGGTTGCCGGGGAGCTGTTTTTT. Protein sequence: CSARDSGSGVAGELFF.

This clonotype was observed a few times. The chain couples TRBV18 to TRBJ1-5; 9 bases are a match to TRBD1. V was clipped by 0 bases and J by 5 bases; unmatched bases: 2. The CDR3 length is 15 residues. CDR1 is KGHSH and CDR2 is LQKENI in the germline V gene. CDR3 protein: CASSPPGQGHQPQHF. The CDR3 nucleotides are TGTGCCAGCTCACCACCGGGACAGGGTCATCAGCCCCAGCATTTT.

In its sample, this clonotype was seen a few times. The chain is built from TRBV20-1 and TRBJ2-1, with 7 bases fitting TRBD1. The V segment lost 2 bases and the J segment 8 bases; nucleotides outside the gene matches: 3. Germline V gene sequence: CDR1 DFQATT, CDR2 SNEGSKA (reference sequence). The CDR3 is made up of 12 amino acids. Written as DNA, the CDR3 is TGCAGTGCTAGACTAACAGGGGATGAGCAGTTCTTC. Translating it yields CSARLTGDEQFF.

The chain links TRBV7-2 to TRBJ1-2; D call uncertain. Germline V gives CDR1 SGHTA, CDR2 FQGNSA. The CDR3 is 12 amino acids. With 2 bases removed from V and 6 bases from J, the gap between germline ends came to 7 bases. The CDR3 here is CASSLFTDGYTF. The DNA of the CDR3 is TGTGCCAGCAGCTTATTTACGGATGGCTACACCTTC.